This record looks at one T cell receptor (beta chain) sequence and its context. Its matching antigen is unknown. At one end the junction does not follow the germline gene, possibly because of a read error. Germline lookup yields CDR1 SNHLY and CDR2 FYNNEI. The CDR3 extends over 11 amino acids. TCR alpha and beta CDR3 regions were amplified from RNA using iRepertoire nested multiplex PCR. Input was 100-400 ng of tissue mRNA or PBMC total RNA. TCRdb re-derived calls from the multiplex PCR reads in MiXCR, one entry per CDR3 protein. The sample includes 150,000 to 200,000 distinct CDR3 sequences, 25% to 35% seen only once; the top ten take 20%. The data derive from a study of glioma-infiltrating T cells. General study points: Very few CDR3 sequences were shared between tissue and blood. Tissue-blood divergence was below expectation in non-neoplastic patients, above in gliomas.

This sequence was found in a human donor with low-grade glioma or glioblastoma, undergoing nonglioma brain surgery, or in good health (not recorded which). Material for sequencing was glioma tissue, nonneoplastic brain tissue, or PBMCs (not recorded which). The chain uses TRBV2 and TRBJ2-5, with a weak D call TRBD2 (5 bases). The CDR3 protein is CASSETDMSGF. For the CDR3, the DNA is TGTGCCAGCAGTGAGACCGACATGTCGGGATTC.